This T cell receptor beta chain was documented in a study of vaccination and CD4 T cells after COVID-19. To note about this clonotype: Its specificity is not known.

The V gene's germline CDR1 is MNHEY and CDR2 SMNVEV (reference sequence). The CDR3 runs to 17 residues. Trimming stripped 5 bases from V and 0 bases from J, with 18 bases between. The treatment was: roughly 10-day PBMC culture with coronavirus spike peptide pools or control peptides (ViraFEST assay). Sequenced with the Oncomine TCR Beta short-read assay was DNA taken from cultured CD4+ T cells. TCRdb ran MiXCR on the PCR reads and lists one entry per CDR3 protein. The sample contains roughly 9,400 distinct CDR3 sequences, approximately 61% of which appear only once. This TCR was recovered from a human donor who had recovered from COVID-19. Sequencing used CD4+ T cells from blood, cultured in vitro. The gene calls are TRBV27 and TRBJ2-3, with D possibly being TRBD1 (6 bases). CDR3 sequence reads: CASSPVGGGASTDTQYF. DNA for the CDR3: TGTGCCAGCAGTCCCGTTGGGGGCGGAGCTAGCACAGATACGCAGTATTTT.